This T cell receptor (beta chain) was sequenced for a study of cytomegalovirus exposure and HLA in healthy donors. Comments on this clone: Its antigen is currently unknown.

The V gene's germline CDR1 is SGHRS and CDR2 YFSETQ. This CDR3 is built from 14 residues. Trimming at V came to 4 bases and at J to 7 bases, leaving 8 bases not matched to a gene. The study, taken as a whole, reports: Altogether, about 160 TCR beta chains were recorded as cytomegalovirus-associated. Specificity for CMV antigens was confirmed in vitro for a few of the CMV-associated chains.

Primers: 60 Vbeta forward and 13 Jbeta reverse. Only in-frame clones appear in the TCRdb table, and some are missing; sequencing was by immunoSEQ multiplex PCR. The data contain almost 85,000 clones, around 80% of them singletons. The sequenced sample was PBMCs. This receptor was taken from a male donor in good health and CMV-seropositive. The genes are TRBV5-1 and TRBJ2-1, with TRBD2 identical over 7 bases. The CDR3 region is CASSPREPGNEQFF. The CDR3 nucleotides read TGCGCCAGCAGCCCGCGGGAGCCGGGAAATGAGCAGTTCTTC.